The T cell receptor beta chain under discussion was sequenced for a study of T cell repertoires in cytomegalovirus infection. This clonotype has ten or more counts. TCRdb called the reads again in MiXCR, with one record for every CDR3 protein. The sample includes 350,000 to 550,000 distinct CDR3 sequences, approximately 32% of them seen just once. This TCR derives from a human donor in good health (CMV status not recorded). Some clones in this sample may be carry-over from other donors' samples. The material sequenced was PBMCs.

CDR3 nucleotides: TGTGCCAGCAGCTTAGCGCGGGGCGGTGGGGGATCCTACAATGAGCAGTTCTTC. Its translation: CASSLARGGGGSYNEQFF. V is TRBV7-8 and J is TRBJ2-1; D perhaps matches TRBD2 (6 bases). This CDR3 is built from 18 residues. Germline CDR1 SGHVS, CDR2 FQNEAQ. Trimming shortened V by 0 bases and J by 1 base, and 16 bases separated the two germline ends.